The 21 T cell receptor beta chains given below trace back to one sample, sequenced in a study of T cell repertoires in cytomegalovirus infection. TCRdb re-derived calls from the reads in MiXCR, one entry per CDR3 protein. Altogether some 940,000 distinct CDR3 sequences are present, approximately 33% being singletons, with the ten largest covering 13%. These TCRs are of unknown antigen specificity. Sequencing was performed on cultured CD8+ T cells from PBMCs, taken from culture after CMV antigen stimulation. The receptors here all came from a human donor in good health (CMV status not recorded). Some clones in this sample may be carry-over from other donors' samples.

This rearrangement joins TRBV6-1 to TRBJ2-2; tentatively, D is TRBD1 (6 bases). In germline, CDR1 is MNHNS, CDR2 SASEGT. This CDR3 is built from 15 residues. The ends were cut back, 6 bases at V and 3 bases at J, with 14 bases in the middle. The CDR3 spells CASSRDRPYTGELFF. DNA of the CDR3: TGTGCCAGCAGCCGTGACAGGCCATACACCGGGGAGCTGTTTTTT.

This clonotype was picked up a small number of times. The rearrangement uses TRBV6-2 or TRBV6-3 and TRBJ2-1; TRBD2 aligns across 11 bases. The CDR3 contains 15 residues. The ends lost 7 bases at V and 7 bases at J; junction bases unmatched: 9. Germline V lookup: CDR1 MNHEY, CDR2 SVGEGT. In DNA, the CDR3 is TGTGCCAGCAAACCTGTAGCGGGGGGGGTGAATGAGCAGTTCTTC. This encodes CASKPVAGGVNEQFF.

This clonotype has at least ten counts. The chain uses TRBV6-4 and TRBJ2-1; TRBD1 or TRBD2 may be the D gene (5 bases each). Trimming took 3 bases from V and 6 from J, leaving 15 bases between them. The CDR3 totals 15 residues. Germline loops: CDR1 MRHNA, CDR2 SNTAGT. The CDR3 DNA follows: TGTGCCAGCAGTGAGAGTCCCGGGACCTCCAATGAGCAGTTCTTC. Amino acids: CASSESPGTSNEQFF.

This clonotype has just a few counts. The chain couples TRBV4-2 to TRBJ2-2; no firm D call. The CDR3 is made up of 13 amino acids. Trimming left V 2 bases short and J 10 bases short, with 11 bases between. Germline V gives CDR1 LGHNA, CDR2 YNFKEQ. The CDR3 coding sequence is TGTGCCAGCAGCCAACCTAAACCCGAGGAGCTGTTTTTT. It encodes CASSQPKPEELFF.

In this sample, this clonotype turned up once. The chain couples TRBV20-1 to TRBJ2-7; TRBD2 matches at 10 bases. CDR1 DFQATT and CDR2 SNEGSKA come from the germline V gene (reference sequence). J lost 2 bases, V lost 4 bases, and 17 bases had no gene match. This CDR3 is built from 18 residues. The CDR3: CSATKVSGGPVLAYEQYF. For the CDR3, the DNA is TGCAGTGCTACCAAAGTTAGCGGGGGGCCGGTATTAGCCTACGAGCAGTACTTC.

This clonotype has only a few counts. The chain employs TRBV19 and TRBJ2-2, with no clear D. This CDR3 is 12 amino acids long. V was shortened by 1 base and J by 11 bases, with 8 bases between the two germline ends. Per the germline V gene, CDR1 is LNHDA and CDR2 is SQIVND (reference sequence). The CDR3: CASSIASRELFF. Here the CDR3 DNA reads TGTGCCAGTAGTATAGCCAGTAGAGAGCTGTTTTTT.

This clonotype was detected only a few times. This chain connects TRBV7-6 to TRBJ1-1; D perhaps matches TRBD1 (6 bases). Germline CDR1 SGHVS, CDR2 FNYEAQ. This CDR3 has 14 amino acids. V lost 3 bases to trimming and J lost 4 bases, with 12 bases between them. The CDR3 sequence: CASSLDSRVTEAFF. The CDR3 bases are TGTGCCAGCAGCTTGGACAGCCGCGTCACTGAAGCTTTCTTT.

This clonotype occurred many times. The chain joins TRBV27 to TRBJ1-1; D not resolved. The CDR3 is 13 amino acids. Germline lookup yields CDR1 MNHEY and CDR2 SMNVEV (reference sequence). V was trimmed by 6 bases and J by 2 bases, leaving 10 bases between them. DNA of the CDR3: TGTGCCAGCAGCTTAGTCAGAAACACTGAAGCTTTCTTT. Its translation: CASSLVRNTEAFF.

The V and J genes are TRBV6-1 and TRBJ1-5, with 7 bases identical to TRBD1. The CDR3 length is 15 residues. The germline gives CDR1 MNHNS, CDR2 SASEGT. After removal of 6 bases from V and 9 bases from J, the junction contained 14 bases not matched to a gene. The CDR3, as DNA: TGTGCCAGCAGCCCCGGGACAGAGCACCCTCGGCCCCAGCATTTT. It codes for CASSPGTEHPRPQHF.

V and J are TRBV6-5 and TRBJ1-1; D is unclear. The CDR3 covers 18 residues. Per the germline V gene, CDR1 is MNHEY and CDR2 is SVGAGI. V shed 1 base and J shed 0 bases, with 18 bases lying between them. DNA for the CDR3: TGTGCCAGCAGTTACTACCCTTACTTTTGGCACCTGAACACTGAAGCTTTCTTT. Translated, it gives CASSYYPYFWHLNTEAFF.

J is TRBJ2-6 and V is TRBV12-3 or TRBV12-4; D is uncertain. The CDR3 has 16 amino acids. Trimming left V 1 base short and J 0 bases short, with 7 bases between. The CDR3 here is CASSLDRISGANVLTF. Here the CDR3 DNA reads TGTGCCAGCAGTTTAGATAGGATCTCTGGGGCCAACGTCCTGACTTTC.

This rearrangement joins TRBV6-6 to TRBJ1-1, with D perhaps TRBD1 (6 bases). Per germline, CDR1 MNHNY and CDR2 SVGAGI (reference sequence). Deletions cut 6 bases from V and 6 bases from J, with 17 bases between. This CDR3 has 14 residues. The CDR3, as DNA: TGTGCCAGCAGGCGGGGGGGGGCCCTAGCTGAAGCTTTCTTT. Translating it yields CASRRGGALAEAFF.

This clonotype was counted at least ten times. V gene TRBV7-6 combines with J gene TRBJ2-4, with D possibly TRBD2 on 5 matching bases. With 7 bases removed from V and 0 bases from J, the gap between germline ends came to 16 bases. Germline V gives CDR1 SGHVS, CDR2 FNYEAQ. The CDR3 covers 16 residues. Here the CDR3 DNA reads TGTGCCAGCACCATCGGGGTTTTGTTAGCCAAAAACATTCAGTACTTC. Amino acid sequence: CASTIGVLLAKNIQYF.

The chain joins TRBV4-3 to TRBJ2-1, with a possible D match to TRBD1 (6 bases). V gave up 4 bases and J gave up 4 bases, with 17 bases separating them. This CDR3 region has 16 residues. Germline V gene sequence: CDR1 LGHNA, CDR2 YSLEER. The DNA for the CDR3 is TGCGCCAGCAGCCCCGTCCACGGACAGCTTTACAATGAGCAGTTCTTC. Protein sequence: CASSPVHGQLYNEQFF.

The sample holds many counts of this clonotype. The V and J genes are TRBV11-2 and TRBJ2-7; D is possibly TRBD1 (6 bases). The CDR3 consists of 15 residues. CDR1 is SGHAT and CDR2 is FQNNGV in the germline V gene. Trimming cost V 2 bases and J 2 bases, with 13 bases left between them. DNA of the CDR3: TGTGCCAGCAGCTTAAGAGGGGGTCGGGCCTACGAGCAGTACGTC. Protein product: CASSLRGGRAYEQYV.

The chain recombines TRBV7-9 with TRBJ2-5; tentative D call: TRBD2 (7 bases). Trimming shortened V by 2 bases and J by 0 bases, and 16 bases separated the two germline ends. The CDR3 runs 17 residues. CDR1 and CDR2 (germline): SEHNR, FQNEAQ (reference sequence). The CDR3 here is CASSLITGGLNQETQYF. As DNA, the CDR3 is TGTGCCAGCAGCTTAATCACGGGGGGCCTTAACCAAGAGACCCAGTACTTC.

This clonotype was detected a few times. The junction departs from germline at one end; a sequencing error may be responsible. This rearrangement joins TRBV7-7 to TRBJ1-4, with D perhaps matching TRBD1 (6 bases). CDR1 SSHAT and CDR2 FNYEAQ come from the germline V gene (reference sequence). This CDR3 spans 16 amino acids. The CDR3 region is CASSPGLDRVNEKLFF. CDR3 DNA sequence: TGTGCTAGCAGCCCCGGATTGGACAGAGTTAATGAAAAACTGTTTTTT.

For this clonotype: Being one base from a much bigger clone, this may be a read error. The chain links TRBV7-8 to TRBJ1-5, with a weak D call TRBD1 (5 bases). This CDR3 is built from 16 residues. The germline CDR1 and CDR2 sequences are SGHVS and FQNEAQ. For the CDR3, the DNA is TGTGCCGGCAGCAGGGACTCCCTGAGGAGCAATCAGCCCCAGCATTTT. Its translation is CAGSRDSLRSNQPQHF.

The chain couples TRBV7-2 to TRBJ2-7; perhaps TRBD1 as D (6 bases). The CDR3 contains 14 residues. Germline V gene data show CDR1 as SGHTA and CDR2 as FQGNSA. V was trimmed by 5 bases and J by 3 bases, leaving 14 bases between them. CDR3: CASSDPTGIYEQYF. The CDR3 nucleotides read TGTGCCAGCAGCGACCCGACAGGTATCTACGAGCAGTACTTC.

The table lists this clonotype with many counts. This rearrangement joins TRBV7-9 to TRBJ1-3; D ambiguous. This CDR3 region has 16 residues. Trimming pared 5 bases from V and 0 bases from J, leaving 14 bases between. CDR1 and CDR2 from the germline V gene are SEHNR and FQNEAQ (reference sequence). The CDR3 here is CASSPRTVSSGNTIYF. The CDR3 nucleotides are TGTGCCAGCAGCCCGCGGACCGTTAGCTCTGGAAACACCATATATTTT.

This clonotype was counted between two and nine times. This sequence joins TRBV20-1 and TRBJ1-5; 7 bases map to TRBD1. The V gene's germline CDR1 is DFQATT and CDR2 SNEGSKA (reference sequence). The V segment lost 3 bases and the J segment 8 bases; nucleotides outside the gene matches: 13. This CDR3 comprises 15 residues. The CDR3, as DNA: TGCAGTGCTAGTTTGCGGGACAGTGCCTACGAGCCCCAGCATTTT. Amino acid sequence: CSASLRDSAYEPQHF.